Below, 7 T cell receptor beta chains from the same sample are listed, as sequenced in a study of OX40 agonist ivuxolimab in advanced cancers. Clones were read by immunoSEQ multiplex PCR, and TCRdb kept only the in-frame ones, dropping some. There are tens of thousands of clones in the sample; 85% to 90% occur only once, and less than 60% lies in the top ten. This material consisted of CD4+ or CD8+ T cells sorted from blood, taken in a trial of the OX40 agonist ivuxolimab. Source of these receptors: an adult with an advanced solid tumor such as melanoma, head and neck, liver or kidney cancer.

This chain joins TRBV4-1 and TRBJ2-7, with TRBD1 matching 7 bases. Germline CDR1 is MGHRA and CDR2 is YSYEKL. The CDR3 has 15 amino acids. Trimming removed 1 base from V and 0 bases from J; junction bases left unmatched: 3. The CDR3: CASSQVGGLSYEQYF. Written as DNA, the CDR3 is TGCGCCAGCAGCCAAGTAGGGGGCCTCTCCTACGAGCAGTACTTC.

The rearrangement uses TRBV28 and TRBJ2-7, with TRBD1 matching 7 bases. The germline V gene has CDR1 MDHEN and CDR2 SYDVKM. V shed 3 bases and J 2 bases; nucleotides not matched to a gene: 7. The CDR3 runs to 15 residues. The CDR3 nucleotides are TGTGCCAGCAGTTTCTCGGAGACAGGGCCCTACGAGCAGTACTTC. Amino acid sequence: CASSFSETGPYEQYF.

The J gene is TRBJ1-3, the V gene TRBV4-1; tentatively, D is TRBD1 (6 bases). Trimming stripped 8 bases from V and 2 bases from J, with 13 bases between. The CDR3 is 14 amino acids. Germline loops: CDR1 MGHRA, CDR2 YSYEKL. CDR3 DNA: TGCGCCAGCTCCCGTCGGGGGCCTGGAAACACCATATATTTT. Residues: CASSRRGPGNTIYF.

In its sample, this clone was seen a few times. The chain couples TRBV6-4 to TRBJ1-1, with D unresolved. V lost 6 bases and J 0 bases, leaving 8 bases between the germline ends. The germline CDR1 and CDR2 sequences are MRHNA and SNTAGT. CDR3 length: 13 residues. CDR3 sequence: CASRLTMNTEAFF. Written as DNA, the CDR3 is TGTGCCAGCAGGCTGACAATGAACACTGAAGCTTTCTTT.

V and J are TRBV7-2 and TRBJ2-3; 9 nucleotides agree with TRBD2. V lost 5 bases and J lost 2; bases outside the gene matches: 5. This CDR3 is 15 amino acids long. The germline gives CDR1 SGHTA, CDR2 FQGNSA. The CDR3 DNA reads TGTGCCAGCAGCCCCGAGCGGGGGGCCACAGATACGCAGTATTTT. Amino acids: CASSPERGATDTQYF.

The CDR3 sequence: CASSLAGGADTQYF. CDR3 bases: TGTGCCAGCAGCTTAGCGGGGGGCGCCGATACGCAGTATTTT. This chain uses TRBV7-6 with TRBJ2-3; D possibly matches TRBD1 or TRBD2 (6 bases each). V was cut by 0 bases and J by 6 bases, with 10 bases left in between. The CDR3 covers 14 residues. CDR1 is SGHVS, CDR2 FNYEAQ, per germline.

The genes are TRBV7-9 and TRBJ2-1; tentatively, D is TRBD2 (5 bases). Germline CDR1 and CDR2: SEHNR and FQNEAQ (reference sequence). V gave up 5 bases and J gave up 7 bases, with 12 bases separating them. The CDR3 loop spans 13 amino acids. CDR3 protein: CASSLSGENEQFF. In DNA, the CDR3 is TGTGCCAGCAGCCTGAGCGGAGAGAATGAGCAGTTCTTC.